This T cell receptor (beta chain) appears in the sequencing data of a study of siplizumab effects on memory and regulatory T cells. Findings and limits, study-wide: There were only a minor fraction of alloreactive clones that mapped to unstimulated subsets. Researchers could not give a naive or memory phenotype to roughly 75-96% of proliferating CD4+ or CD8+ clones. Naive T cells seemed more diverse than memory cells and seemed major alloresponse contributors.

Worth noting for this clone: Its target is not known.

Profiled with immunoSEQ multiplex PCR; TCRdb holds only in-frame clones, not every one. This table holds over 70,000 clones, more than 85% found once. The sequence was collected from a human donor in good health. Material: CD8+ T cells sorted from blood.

The CDR3 spells CASSRLGQAYEQYF. The DNA for the CDR3 is TGTGCCAGCAGTAGACTGGGACAGGCCTACGAGCAGTACTTC. V usage is TRBV27 and J usage is TRBJ2-7, with TRBD1 matching 8 bases. The germline CDR1 and CDR2 sequences are MNHEY and SMNVEV (reference sequence). The V segment lost 5 bases and the J segment 2 bases; nucleotides outside the gene matches: 5. The CDR3 sequence is 14 residues long.